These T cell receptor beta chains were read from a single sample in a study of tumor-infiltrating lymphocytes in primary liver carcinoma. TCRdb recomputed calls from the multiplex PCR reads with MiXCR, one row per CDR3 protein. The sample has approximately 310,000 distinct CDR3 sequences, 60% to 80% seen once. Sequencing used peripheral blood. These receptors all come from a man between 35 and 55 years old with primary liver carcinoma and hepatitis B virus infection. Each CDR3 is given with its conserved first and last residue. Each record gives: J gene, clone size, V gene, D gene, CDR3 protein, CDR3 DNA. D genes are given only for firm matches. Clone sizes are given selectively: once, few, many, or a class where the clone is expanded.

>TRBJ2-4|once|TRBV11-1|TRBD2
CTSSFPGISGTKNVQYF
TGTACCAGCAGCTTTCCCGGGATTAGCGGGACCAAAAACGTTCAGTACTTC
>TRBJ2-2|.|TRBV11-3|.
CASSEVYGNRELFF
TGTGCCAGCAGCGAAGTTTACGGGAACCGGGAGCTGTTTTTT
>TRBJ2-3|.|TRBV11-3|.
CAGSLTVSADTQYF
TGTGCCGGCAGCTTAACGGTTAGCGCAGATACGCAGTATTTT
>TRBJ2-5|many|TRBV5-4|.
CASSSGRGETQYF
TGTGCCAGCAGTAGCGGCCGGGGAGAGACCCAGTACTTC
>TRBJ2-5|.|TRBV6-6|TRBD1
CASSGTGAETQYF
TGTGCCAGCAGTGGGACAGGGGCGGAGACCCAATACTTC
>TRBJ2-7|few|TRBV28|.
CASSSFRDSRPYEQYF
TGTGCCAGCAGTTCCTTTCGAGACAGCAGGCCCTACGAGCAGTACTTC
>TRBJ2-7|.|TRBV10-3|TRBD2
CGISDGTRSYEQYF
TGTGGCATCAGTGATGGGACTAGATCCTACGAGCAGTACTTC
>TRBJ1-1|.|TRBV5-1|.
CASGLGSGVVAEAFF
TGCGCCAGCGGCTTGGGTTCTGGGGTTGTGGCTGAAGCTTTCTTT
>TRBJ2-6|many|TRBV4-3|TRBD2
CASSSGLAGISGANVLTF
TGCGCCAGCAGTTCCGGACTAGCGGGAATTTCTGGGGCCAACGTCCTGACTTTC
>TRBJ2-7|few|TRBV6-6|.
CATQGGSKRGYF
TGTGCCACCCAGGGGGGTTCGAAACGGGGCTACTTC
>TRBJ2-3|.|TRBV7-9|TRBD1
CASSSTGQGRDTQYF
TGTGCCAGCAGCTCCACGGGACAGGGGAGAGATACGCAGTATTTT
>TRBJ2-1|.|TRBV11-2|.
CASGPAGSSGNEQFF
TGTGCCAGCGGCCCAGCTGGGTCCTCAGGGAATGAGCAATTCTTC
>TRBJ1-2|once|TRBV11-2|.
CTSSLEMGAPGISYTF
TGTACCAGCAGCTTAGAAATGGGCGCGCCTGGGATCAGCTACACCTTC